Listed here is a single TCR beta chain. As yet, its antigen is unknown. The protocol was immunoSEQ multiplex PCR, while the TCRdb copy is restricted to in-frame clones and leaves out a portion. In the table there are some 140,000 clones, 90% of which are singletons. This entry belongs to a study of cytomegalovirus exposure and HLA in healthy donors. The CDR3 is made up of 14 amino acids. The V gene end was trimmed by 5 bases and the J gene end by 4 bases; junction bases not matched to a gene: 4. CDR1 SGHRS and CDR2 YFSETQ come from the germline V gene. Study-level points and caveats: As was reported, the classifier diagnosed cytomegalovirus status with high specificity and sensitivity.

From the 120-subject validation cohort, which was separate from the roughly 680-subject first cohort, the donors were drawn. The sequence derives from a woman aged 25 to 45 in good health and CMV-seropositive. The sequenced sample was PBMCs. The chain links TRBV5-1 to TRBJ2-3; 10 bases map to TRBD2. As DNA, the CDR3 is TGCGCCAGCAGGAGCGGGGGGGCCCCAGATACGCAGTATTTT. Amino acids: CASRSGGAPDTQYF.